This T cell receptor beta chain originates from a study of cytomegalovirus exposure and HLA in healthy donors. Study results and caveats: TCR association rates varied by HLA locus in a later analysis, with DRB1 highest and HLA-C lowest. Being productive about 87% or about 30% of the time was typical of most TCR beta V segments in an earlier analysis. What a later analysis showed was that several of the most significant clusters appeared linked to common viral pathogens.

Note on this clone: As yet, its antigen is unknown.

PCR was performed using 60 Vbeta and 13 Jbeta primers. The repertoire was sequenced with immunoSEQ multiplex PCR; TCRdb's copy has only in-frame clones and lacks some. The sample holds fewer than 200,000 clones, about 65% seen once. The sequencing input was PBMCs. The TCR comes from a man aged 40-50 years in good health and CMV-seropositive.

CDR3 DNA: TGCGCCAGCAGCTTGGCCGCGGGGACCTCTGGGGCCAACGTCCTGACTTTC. It is translated as CASSLAAGTSGANVLTF. The chain employs TRBV5-1 and TRBJ2-6; D possibly corresponds to TRBD2 (6 bases). Germline CDR1 reads SGHRS; CDR2 reads YFSETQ. The CDR3 is 17 residues long. The V and J ends lost 0 bases and 0 bases respectively, with 10 bases between them.